Sequencing of this T cell receptor (beta chain) was carried out in a study of blood T cell repertoires in COVID-19. About the research overall: Samples taken during acute and convalescent COVID-19 were collected in the United States, Italy and Spain. In each case, the material was cDNA or gDNA derived from T cells, B-cell-depleted T cells, or PBMCs.

In the source study's methods: For nucleated cells, counts were estimated from reference gene primer amplification. Libraries were prepared by immunoSEQ multiplex PCR; TCRdb keeps only in-frame clonotypes and omits some of them. D and trimming come from the DNA, and the V and J calls and clone size come from that table. The sample lists about 300,000 clones, over 85% occurring once. Trimming left V 5 bases short and J 3 bases short, with 13 bases between. The germline CDR1 and CDR2 sequences are GTSNPN and SVGIG (reference sequence). The CDR3 is 13 residues long. Patients in Seattle were enrolled during active infection, then followed longitudinally.

The chain links TRBV30 to TRBJ1-1, with a weak D call TRBD1 (6 bases). This TCR derives from a woman between 25 and 40 years old with COVID-19, enrolled during active disease. Sequencing used peripheral blood. For the CDR3, the DNA is TGTGCCTGGGGAGATACAGGGCACACTGAAGCTTTCTTT. This gives the protein CAWGDTGHTEAFF.